The entry below describes one TCR beta chain. Its antigen target is currently unknown. CDR1 and CDR2 were assigned from the germline V gene as SGHRS and YFSETQ. Reading from cysteine to phenylalanine, the CDR3 counts 15 amino acids. The entry carries no DNA sequence. From each donor, an approximately 2.3 ml peripheral blood sample was drawn into PAXgene tubes and stored at -80 degrees C. Without T cell sorting, total RNA was isolated from whole blood using the PAXgene blood miRNA kit on an automated QIAcube. Peripheral blood from monozygotic twin pairs, either concordant or discordant for inflammatory bowel disease, underwent deep TCRalpha and TCRbeta repertoire profiling that used unique molecular barcoding. For every twin pair, smoking habits were documented, and each individual was categorised as a current, former or never smoker. The library was prepared using 5' RACE. Preparation of each TCR library used 3,000 to 4,000 ng of total RNA. cDNA was synthesized with SMARTScribe reverse transcriptase in eight separate reactions per sample. Unique molecular identifiers containing a 6-nucleotide sample barcode were introduced through template switching during cDNA synthesis. TCRalpha and TCRbeta cDNA was amplified in two nested PCRs of roughly 17 and 9 cycles, and bead purification was carried out after each PCR. Before amplification, the cDNA was both treated with uracil DNA-glycosylase and purified with the QIAquick PCR purification kit. The second PCR added Illumina TruSeq-compatible adapters along with sample-specific barcodes. Library quality and concentration were checked on TapeStation and Qubit, and libraries were pooled at roughly 5.1 ng each. Sequencing of the pooled libraries was done on an Illumina HiSeq2500 single-index Rapid Run using custom sequencing primers and 2 x 100 bp reads. The study's own analysis went as follows. MiGEC version 1.2.6 was used for UMI-based consensus assembly, which corrected PCR and sequencing errors. MiXCR version 2.1.1 was used to carry out V(D)J alignment, clonotype assembly and CDR3 extraction. To normalise gene usage, clonotype sharing and MAIT/NKT TCR abundance, the analysis used the top 1000, 10 000 and 20 000 clonotypes per sample. Diversity was computed as the inverse Simpson index with the vegan R package after downsampling to 27 000 UMIs. Paired Mann-Whitney U tests on discordant twin pairs were used, with Benjamini-Hochberg multiple-testing correction. Following TCRdb reprocessing, every CDR3 protein sequence forms one entry, and DNA is not provided. TCRdb's processing, not the authors', yielded these V and J calls. This sample's clone table shows 150,000 to 200,000 distinct CDR3 sequences. The ten largest account for around 6.8% of the sample.

The sample originates from a study of monozygotic twins with inflammatory bowel disease (dated by TCRdb to between 2019 and 2020). Concerning the study at large: The complete study included around 30 monozygotic twin pairs: 19 IBD-discordant Danish pairs and nine German pairs, of which four were IBD-concordant and five were IBD-discordant. The search for disease-associated traits relied mainly on comparing, within discordant pairs, IBD patients with their genetically identical healthy co-twins. Each individual had, on average, about 151 000 unique TCRalpha sequences and 181 000 unique TCRbeta sequences available for analysis. The paper as a whole reports these results and caveats: Different T cell subtypes could not be distinguished in the analysis. The results gave no support for a single strong signal or clonotype linked to IBD. Repertoire similarity did not differ between concordant and discordant twins, possibly due to limited statistical power. IBD patients had lower TCRbeta repertoire diversity, measured by the inverse Simpson index, than their healthy co-twins. Fewer clonotypes were shared with other individuals by IBD patients than by healthy twins, most markedly in patients showing signs of disease activity. Differing immunosuppressive treatments among patients may have added background noise and inter-individual variability to the repertoires.

Sequencing input: blood. This TCR derives from a human donor with ulcerative colitis or Crohn's disease, or a healthy co-twin of an affected twin (not recorded which). The sequence links TRBV5-1 to TRBJ2-5; the TRBD1 assignment by TCRdb is unverifiable without DNA. The CDR3 region: CASSLTSRGQETQYF.